A single sample gave rise to the 10 T cell receptor beta chains below, sequenced in a study of graft-versus-host responses after intestinal transplantation. Which antigens these TCRs recognize remains unknown. The method was immunoSEQ multiplex PCR; TCRdb's version includes in-frame clones alone and lacks a portion of them. Here the sample spans about 88,000 clones, roughly 90% being singletons. The sample consisted of unstimulated CD4+ T cells sorted from spleen or lymph node cells, taken before intestinal transplant. The source of these receptors is a human donor who received an intestinal transplant.

The rearrangement uses TRBV6-1 and TRBJ2-3; 7 bases map to TRBD2. V lost 11 bases to trimming and J lost 1 base; unmatched junction nucleotides: 9. Germline-derived CDR1 and CDR2 are MNHNS and SASEGT. The CDR3 totals 14 residues. The CDR3 coding sequence is TGTGCCGCTAGGCGGGGGTGGGGCACAGATACGCAGTATTTT. Amino acids: CAARRGWGTDTQYF.

The chain joins TRBV6-1 to TRBJ2-7, with 9 bases lining up with TRBD1. This CDR3 comprises 15 residues. Trimming took 2 bases from V and 2 from J; bases not matched to a gene: 4. Germline V lookup: CDR1 MNHNS, CDR2 SASEGT. The CDR3 spells CASSEQDRGPYEQYF. The DNA for the CDR3 is TGTGCCAGCAGTGAACAGGACAGGGGTCCCTACGAGCAGTACTTC.

Only one count was recorded for this clone. This rearrangement joins TRBV5-1 to TRBJ2-5, with a weak D call TRBD2 (6 bases). The CDR3 totals 14 residues. Trimming removed 5 bases at V and 4 bases at J, with 15 bases between. Germline CDR1 SGHRS, CDR2 YFSETQ. Here the CDR3 DNA reads TGCGCCAGCAGGGGCGTGGGGGGACCAGAGACCCAGTACTTC. It codes for CASRGVGGPETQYF. Together with reference TRBV5-1 and TRBJ2-5, the CDR3 gives the full variable domain: KAGVTQTPRYLIKTRGQQVTLSCSPISGHRSVSWYQQTPGQGLQFLFEYFSETQRNKGNFPGRFSGRQFSNSRSEMNVSTLELGDSALYLCASRGVGGPETQYFGPGTRLLVL.

The chain employs TRBV25-1 and TRBJ2-3; 8 bases are a match to TRBD1. Germline-derived CDR1 and CDR2 are MGHDK and SYGVNS. The CDR3 consists of 16 residues. The V segment lost 1 base and the J segment 6 bases; nucleotides outside the gene matches: 9. The CDR3 region has the DNA TGTGCCAGCAGTGAATCCCGGACAGGGAGGTCGGATACGCAGTATTTT. Its protein is CASSESRTGRSDTQYF.

This chain uses TRBV6-5 with TRBJ2-2, with unresolved D. Trimming removed 5 bases at V and 1 base at J, with 8 bases between. This CDR3 region has 14 residues. Germline lookup yields CDR1 MNHEY and CDR2 SVGAGI. The CDR3: CASSHHKNTGELFF. The CDR3 DNA reads as TGTGCCAGCAGTCACCACAAGAACACCGGGGAGCTGTTTTTT.

This chain joins TRBV29-1 and TRBJ2-4, with a possible D match to TRBD2 (5 bases). Deletions cut 2 bases from V and 1 base from J, with 12 bases between. The V gene's germline CDR1 is SQVTM and CDR2 ANQGSEA. The CDR3 runs 15 residues. The CDR3 loop reads CSVENTGMAKNIQYF. The DNA of the CDR3 is TGCAGCGTTGAAAATACGGGGATGGCCAAAAACATTCAGTACTTC.

This clone is a singleton in its sample. The chain recombines TRBV7-2 with TRBJ1-1; the D is unclear. The V end was cut by 5 bases, the J end by 2 bases, with 9 bases between. Germline-derived CDR1 and CDR2 are SGHTA and FQGNSA. The length of the CDR3 is 13 residues. Here the CDR3 reads CASSPQINTEAFF. The CDR3 nucleotides are TGTGCCAGCAGCCCGCAGATAAACACTGAAGCTTTCTTT. The full variable domain, in which reference TRBV7-2 and TRBJ1-1 provide the parts outside the CDR3, is GAGVSQSPSNKVTEKGKDVELRCDPISGHTALYWYRQSLGQGLEFLIYFQGNSAPDKSGLPSDRFSAERTGGSVSTLTIQRTQQEDSAVYLCASSPQINTEAFFGQGTRLTVV.

The chain is built from TRBV7-3 and TRBJ2-2; D unclear. The CDR3 sequence is 12 residues long. With 5 bases removed from V and 6 bases from J, the gap between germline ends came to 7 bases. The V gene's germline CDR1 is SGHTA and CDR2 FQGTGA. As DNA, the CDR3 is TGTGCCAGCAGCCAGGTGTCCGGGGAGCTGTTTTTT. Its protein product is CASSQVSGELFF.

This rearrangement joins TRBV15 to TRBJ2-3, with D perhaps matching TRBD2 (5 bases). CDR1 and CDR2 from the germline V gene are LNHNV and YYDKDF (reference sequence). The CDR3 is 17 residues long. The V end lost 1 base, the J end lost 0 bases, and 14 bases lay between the germline ends. Here the CDR3 DNA reads TGTGCCACCAGCAGAGCGTGGTCCCCGGGAAGCACAGATACGCAGTATTTT. It is translated as CATSRAWSPGSTDTQYF.

The chain employs TRBV29-1 and TRBJ1-2; 7 bases are a match to TRBD1. The CDR3 has 11 amino acids. V was clipped by 5 bases and J by 6 bases; unmatched bases: 3. Germline V lookup: CDR1 SQVTM, CDR2 ANQGSEA. CDR3 in DNA: TGCAGCGTTTATACAGGGGATGGCTACACCTTC. Its translation is CSVYTGDGYTF. The full variable domain, with the rest looked up from reference TRBV29-1 and TRBJ1-2, is SAVISQKPSRDICQRGTSLTIQCQVDSQVTMMFWYRQQPGQSLTLIATANQGSEATYESGFVIDKFPISRPNLTFSTLTVSNMSPEDSSIYLCSVYTGDGYTFGSGTRLTVV.